This T cell receptor (beta chain) originates from a study of response to subunit inactivated influenza vaccine. On this clonotype itself: Its antigen is undetermined.

TCRdb processed the RT-PCR reads anew with MiXCR; each CDR3 protein has one entry. The profile shows roughly 160,000 distinct CDR3 sequences, roughly 10% of them singletons. The V gene's germline CDR1 is ENHRY and CDR2 SYGVKD. The V and J ends lost 10 bases and 2 bases respectively, with 14 bases between them. The CDR3 covers 14 residues. Study conclusions and caveats: Each seasonal influenza vaccination, the authors suggested, recruits few new T cells.

The chain recombines TRBV10-3 with TRBJ2-2; D gene ambiguous. This specimen consisted of CD8+ T cells sorted from PBMCs, obtained roughly 24 months after vaccination. The origin of this receptor is a man aged 45 to 70 who received an inactivated influenza vaccine. The CDR3 coding sequence is TGTGCCACTGAGTCCACCCCAAACACCGGGGAGCTGTTTTTT. Protein: CATESTPNTGELFF.